This T cell receptor (beta chain) was recorded in a study of T cell changes during pregnancy in multiple sclerosis. Germline trimming cut 3 bases from V and 4 bases from J; bases unmatched to any gene: 1. The CDR3 length is 13 residues. Germline CDR1 and CDR2: SGHNT and YYREEE (reference sequence). TCRdb keeps only in-frame clones here, not all; method: immunoSEQ multiplex PCR. Here the sample spans 30,000 to 40,000 clones, 70% to 90% being singletons. Sequencing was performed on CD8+ T cells from peripheral blood mononuclear cells, taken in the second trimester of pregnancy. The chain combines TRBV5-4 with TRBJ2-7; 10 bases match TRBD1. The receptor comes from a female donor with multiple sclerosis, enrolled in a pregnancy study. CDR3 bases: TGTGCCAGCAGCTCGGACAGGGGGTACGAGCAGTACTTC. This sequence encodes CASSSDRGYEQYF.